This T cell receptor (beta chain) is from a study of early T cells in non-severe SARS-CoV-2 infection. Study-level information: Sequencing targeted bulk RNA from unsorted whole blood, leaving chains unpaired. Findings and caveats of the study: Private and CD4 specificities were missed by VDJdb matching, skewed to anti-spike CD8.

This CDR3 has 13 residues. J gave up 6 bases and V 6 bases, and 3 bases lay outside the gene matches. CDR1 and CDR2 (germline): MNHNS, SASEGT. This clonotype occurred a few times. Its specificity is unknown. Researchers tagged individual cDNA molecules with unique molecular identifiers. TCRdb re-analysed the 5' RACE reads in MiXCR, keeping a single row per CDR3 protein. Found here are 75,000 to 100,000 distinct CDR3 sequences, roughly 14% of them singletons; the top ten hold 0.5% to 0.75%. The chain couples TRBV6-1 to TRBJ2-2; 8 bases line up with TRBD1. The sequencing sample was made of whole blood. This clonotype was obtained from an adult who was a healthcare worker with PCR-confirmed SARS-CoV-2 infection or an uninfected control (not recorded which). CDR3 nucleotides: TGTGCCAGCAGGACAGGGGTGCCCGGGGAGCTGTTTTTT. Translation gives CASRTGVPGELFF.